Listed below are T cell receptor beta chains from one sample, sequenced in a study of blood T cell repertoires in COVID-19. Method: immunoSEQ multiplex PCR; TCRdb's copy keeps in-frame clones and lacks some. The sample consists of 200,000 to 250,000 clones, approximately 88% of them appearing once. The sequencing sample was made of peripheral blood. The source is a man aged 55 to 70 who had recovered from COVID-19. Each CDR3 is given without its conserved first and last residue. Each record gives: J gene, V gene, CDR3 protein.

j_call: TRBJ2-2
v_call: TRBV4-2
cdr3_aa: ASSQERTHNTGELF

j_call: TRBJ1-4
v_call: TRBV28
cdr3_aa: ASSLGQGAISSEKLF

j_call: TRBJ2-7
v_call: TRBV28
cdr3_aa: ASSLTSDEQY

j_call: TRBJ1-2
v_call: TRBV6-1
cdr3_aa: ASCVSSGAAYGYT

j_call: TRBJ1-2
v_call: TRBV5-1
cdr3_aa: ASSFNRGQGANYGYT

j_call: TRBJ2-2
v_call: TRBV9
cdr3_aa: ASSRAGAVTGELF

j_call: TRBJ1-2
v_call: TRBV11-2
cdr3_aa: ASSLGGRTDNYGYT

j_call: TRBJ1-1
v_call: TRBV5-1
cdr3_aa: ASSVWDSLNTEAF

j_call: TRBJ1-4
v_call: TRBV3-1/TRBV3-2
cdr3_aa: ASSQRQFNEKLF

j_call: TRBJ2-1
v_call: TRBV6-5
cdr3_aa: ASRTTGVGNNEQF

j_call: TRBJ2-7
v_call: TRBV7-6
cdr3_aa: ASSKEGGGAYEQY

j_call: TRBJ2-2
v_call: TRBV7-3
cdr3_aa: ASSPPRGPGELF

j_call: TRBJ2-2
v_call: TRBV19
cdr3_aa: ASRLGPDGMGTGELF

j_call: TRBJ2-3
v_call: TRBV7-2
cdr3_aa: ASTPRLVADTQY

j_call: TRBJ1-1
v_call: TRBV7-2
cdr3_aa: ASSFVGGATEAF

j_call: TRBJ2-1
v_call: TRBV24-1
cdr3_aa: ATSDTAGTSQQF

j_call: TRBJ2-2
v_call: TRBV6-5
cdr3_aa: AHRRGNTGELF

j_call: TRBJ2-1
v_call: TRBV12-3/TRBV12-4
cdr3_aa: ASSLGPENEQF

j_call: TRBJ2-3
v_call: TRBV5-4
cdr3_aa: ASSSPAGGPLNTQY

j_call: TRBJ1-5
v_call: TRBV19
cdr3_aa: ATTGYSNQPQH

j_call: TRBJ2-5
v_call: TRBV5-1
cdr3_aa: ASKTGNQETQY

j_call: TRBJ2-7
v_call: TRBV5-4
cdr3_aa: ASSFQSYEQY

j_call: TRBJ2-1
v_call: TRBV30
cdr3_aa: AWSVRGLAGGYEQF

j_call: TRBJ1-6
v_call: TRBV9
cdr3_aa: ASSVGQGSGSPLH

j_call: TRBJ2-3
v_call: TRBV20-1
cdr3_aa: SAWGPDTQY

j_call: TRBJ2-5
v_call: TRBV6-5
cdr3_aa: ASSLDSGGRSETQY

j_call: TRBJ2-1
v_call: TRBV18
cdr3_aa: ASSPTSGRVKEQF

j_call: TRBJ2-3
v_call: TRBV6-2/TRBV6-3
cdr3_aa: ASRPWREGPDTQY

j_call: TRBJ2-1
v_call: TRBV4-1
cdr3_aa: ASSPGTSPNNEQF

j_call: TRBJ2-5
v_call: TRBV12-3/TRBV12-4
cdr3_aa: ASSPTAGAQY

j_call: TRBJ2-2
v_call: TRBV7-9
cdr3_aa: ASSFLAGVSGELF

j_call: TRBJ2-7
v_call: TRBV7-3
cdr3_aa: ASSLAGGPYEQY

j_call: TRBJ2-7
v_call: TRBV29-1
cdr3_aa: SVDGLRDRDFYEQY

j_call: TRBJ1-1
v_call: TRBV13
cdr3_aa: ASSLRQFSGDTEAF

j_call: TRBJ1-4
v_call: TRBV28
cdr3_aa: ASSFSGTAI

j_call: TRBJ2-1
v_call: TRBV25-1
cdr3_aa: ASEGWLAGGMVMNEQF

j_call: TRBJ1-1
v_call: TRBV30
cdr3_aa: AWSRDRANTEAF

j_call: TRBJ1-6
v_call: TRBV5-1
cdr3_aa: ASSLDPGGGNSPLH

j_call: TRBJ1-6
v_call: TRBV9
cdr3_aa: ASSVLAAASPLH

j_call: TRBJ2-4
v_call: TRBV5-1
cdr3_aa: ASSLSQGKNIQY

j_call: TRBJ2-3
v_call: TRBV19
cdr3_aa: ASSGAGGVGYTDTQY

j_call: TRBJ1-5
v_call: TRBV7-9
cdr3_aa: ASIRAGGSNQPQH

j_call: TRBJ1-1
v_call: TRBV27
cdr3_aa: ASSRRDSSVAF

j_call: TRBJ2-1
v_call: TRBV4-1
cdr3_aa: ASSRSGTSGNYNEQF

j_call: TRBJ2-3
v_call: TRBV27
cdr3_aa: ASSLRRALDTQY

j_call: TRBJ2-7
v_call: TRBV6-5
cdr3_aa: ASWGGTSGTYEQY

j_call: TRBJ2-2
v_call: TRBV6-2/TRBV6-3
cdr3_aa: ASSFWTSGPSGELF

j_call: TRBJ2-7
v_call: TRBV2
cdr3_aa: ASSGEYAGDRSHEQY

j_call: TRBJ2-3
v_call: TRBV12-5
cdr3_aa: ASGQEGAWQY

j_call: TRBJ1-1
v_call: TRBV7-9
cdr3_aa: ASSETGQGATFNTEAF

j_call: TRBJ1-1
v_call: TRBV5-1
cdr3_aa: ASSLLTPNTEAF

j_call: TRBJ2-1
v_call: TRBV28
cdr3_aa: ASRSGRGVSYNEQF

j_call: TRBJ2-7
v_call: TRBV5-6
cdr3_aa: ASSLSGSVYEQY

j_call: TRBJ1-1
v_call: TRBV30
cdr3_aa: AWSVNSKNTEAF